This TCR beta chain was captured by sequencing in a study of Ad26.COV2.S vaccination and SARS-CoV-2 variants. For the study at large: Ad26.COV2.S given intramuscularly, once or twice 56 days apart.

CDR1 is SGHVS and CDR2 is FQNEAQ in the germline V gene. Trimming cost V 2 bases and J 9 bases, with 19 bases left between them. The CDR3 runs to 16 residues. Repertoires were generated with immunoSEQ multiplex PCR, while TCRdb's copy carries only in-frame clones and drops some. The sample lists around 450,000 clones; nearly 90% were seen once. Study results and limitations: Compared with placebo recipients, vaccine recipients had higher spike-specific TCR breadth. Analyses that measured TCR breadth and depth may have underestimated total T cell responses.

Treatment defined: some 20 received Ad26.COV2.S at low or high dose, single or two shots; about 5 received placebo; per-sample allocation not given. Sampling was performed 63 days after the first vaccine or placebo injection. Spike of the Wuhan-strain SARS-CoV-2 was expressed by an Ad26 vector, which formed the vaccine. On this clone itself: Its antigen remains unknown.

The chain combines TRBV7-8 with TRBJ2-2; D gene unclear. The material was peripheral blood, obtained in a trial of Ad26.COV2.S vaccine versus placebo. The TCR sequence derives from a person aged 18-65 years who received the Ad26.COV2.S COVID-19 vaccine or a placebo. Written as DNA, the CDR3 is TGTGCCAGCAGCTTATCCCCGGTTGGCAGCAGCAGGGAGCTGTTTTTT. It codes for CASSLSPVGSSRELFF.